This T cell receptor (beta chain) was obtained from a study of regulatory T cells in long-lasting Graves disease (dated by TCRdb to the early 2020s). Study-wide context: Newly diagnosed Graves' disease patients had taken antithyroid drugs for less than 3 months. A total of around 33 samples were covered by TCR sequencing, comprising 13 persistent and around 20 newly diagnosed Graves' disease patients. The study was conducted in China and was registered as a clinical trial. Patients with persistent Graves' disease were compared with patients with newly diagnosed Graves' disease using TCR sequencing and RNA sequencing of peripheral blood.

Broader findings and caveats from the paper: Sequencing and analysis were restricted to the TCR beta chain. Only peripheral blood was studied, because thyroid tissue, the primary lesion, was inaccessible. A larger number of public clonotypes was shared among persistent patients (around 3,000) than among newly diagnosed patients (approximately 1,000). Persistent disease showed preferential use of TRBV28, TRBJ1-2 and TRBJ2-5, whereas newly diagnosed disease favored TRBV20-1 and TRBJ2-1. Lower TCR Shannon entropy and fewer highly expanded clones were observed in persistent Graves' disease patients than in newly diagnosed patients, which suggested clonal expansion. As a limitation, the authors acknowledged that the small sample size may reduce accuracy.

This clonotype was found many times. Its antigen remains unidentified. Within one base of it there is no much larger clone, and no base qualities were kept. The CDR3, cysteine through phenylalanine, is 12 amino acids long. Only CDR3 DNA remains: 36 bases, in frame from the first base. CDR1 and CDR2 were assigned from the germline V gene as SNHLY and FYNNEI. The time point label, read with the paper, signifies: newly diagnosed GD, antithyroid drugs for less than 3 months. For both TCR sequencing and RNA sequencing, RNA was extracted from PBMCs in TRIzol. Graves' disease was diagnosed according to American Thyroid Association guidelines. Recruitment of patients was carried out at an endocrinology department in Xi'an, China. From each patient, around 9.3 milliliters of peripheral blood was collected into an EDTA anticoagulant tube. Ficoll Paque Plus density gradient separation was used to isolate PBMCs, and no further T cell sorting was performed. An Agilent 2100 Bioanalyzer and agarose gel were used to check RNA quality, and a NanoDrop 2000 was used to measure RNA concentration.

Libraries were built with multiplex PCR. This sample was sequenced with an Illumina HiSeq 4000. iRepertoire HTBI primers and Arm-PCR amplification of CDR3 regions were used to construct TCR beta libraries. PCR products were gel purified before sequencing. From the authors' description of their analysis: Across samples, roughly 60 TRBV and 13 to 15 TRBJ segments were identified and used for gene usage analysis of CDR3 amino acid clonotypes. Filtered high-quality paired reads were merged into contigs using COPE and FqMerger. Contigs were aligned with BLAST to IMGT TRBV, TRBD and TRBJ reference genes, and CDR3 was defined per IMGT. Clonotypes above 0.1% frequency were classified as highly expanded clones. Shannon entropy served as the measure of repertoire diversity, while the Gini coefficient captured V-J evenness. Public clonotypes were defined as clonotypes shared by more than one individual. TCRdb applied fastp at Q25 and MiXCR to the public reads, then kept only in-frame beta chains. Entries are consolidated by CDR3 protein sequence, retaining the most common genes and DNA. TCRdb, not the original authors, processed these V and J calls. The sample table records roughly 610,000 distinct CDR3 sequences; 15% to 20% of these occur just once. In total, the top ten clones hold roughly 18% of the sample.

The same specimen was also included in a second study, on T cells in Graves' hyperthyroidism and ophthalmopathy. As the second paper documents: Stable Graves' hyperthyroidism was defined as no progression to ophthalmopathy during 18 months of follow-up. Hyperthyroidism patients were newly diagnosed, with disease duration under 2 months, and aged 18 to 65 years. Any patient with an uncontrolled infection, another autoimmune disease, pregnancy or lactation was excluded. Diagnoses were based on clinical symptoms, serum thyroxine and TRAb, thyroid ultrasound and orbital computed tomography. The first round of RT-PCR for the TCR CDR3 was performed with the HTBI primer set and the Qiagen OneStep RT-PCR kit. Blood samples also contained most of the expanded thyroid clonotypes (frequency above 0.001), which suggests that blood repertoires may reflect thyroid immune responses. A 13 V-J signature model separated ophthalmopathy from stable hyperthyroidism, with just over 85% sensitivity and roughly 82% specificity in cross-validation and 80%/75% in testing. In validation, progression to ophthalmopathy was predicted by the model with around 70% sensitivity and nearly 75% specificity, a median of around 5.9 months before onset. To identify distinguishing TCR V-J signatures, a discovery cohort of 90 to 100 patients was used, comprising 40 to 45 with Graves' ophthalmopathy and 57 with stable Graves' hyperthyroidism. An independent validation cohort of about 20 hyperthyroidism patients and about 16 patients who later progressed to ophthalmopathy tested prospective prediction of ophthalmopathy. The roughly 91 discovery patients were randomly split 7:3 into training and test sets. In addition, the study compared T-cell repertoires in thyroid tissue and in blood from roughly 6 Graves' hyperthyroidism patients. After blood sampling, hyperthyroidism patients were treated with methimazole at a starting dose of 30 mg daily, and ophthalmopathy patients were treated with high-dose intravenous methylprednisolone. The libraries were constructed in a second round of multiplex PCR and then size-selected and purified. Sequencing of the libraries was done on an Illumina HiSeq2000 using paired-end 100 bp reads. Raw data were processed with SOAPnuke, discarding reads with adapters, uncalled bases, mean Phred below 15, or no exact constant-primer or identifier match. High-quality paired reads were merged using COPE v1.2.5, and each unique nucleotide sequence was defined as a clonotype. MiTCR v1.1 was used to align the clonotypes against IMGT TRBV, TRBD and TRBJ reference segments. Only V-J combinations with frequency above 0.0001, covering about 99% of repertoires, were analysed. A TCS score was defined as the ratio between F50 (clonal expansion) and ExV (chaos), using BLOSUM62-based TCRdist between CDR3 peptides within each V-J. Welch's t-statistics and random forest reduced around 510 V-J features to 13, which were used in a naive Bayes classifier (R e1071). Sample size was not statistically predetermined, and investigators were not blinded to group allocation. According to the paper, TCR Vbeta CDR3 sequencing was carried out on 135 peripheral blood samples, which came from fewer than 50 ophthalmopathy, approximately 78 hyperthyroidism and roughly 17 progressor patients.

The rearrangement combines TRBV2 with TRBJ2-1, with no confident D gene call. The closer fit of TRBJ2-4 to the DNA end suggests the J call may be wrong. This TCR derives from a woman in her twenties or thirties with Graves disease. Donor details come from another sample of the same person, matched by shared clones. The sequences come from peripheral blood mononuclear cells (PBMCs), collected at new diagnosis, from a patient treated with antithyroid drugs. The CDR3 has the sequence CASRLGPNLQYF. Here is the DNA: TGTGCCAGCAGGCTTGGACCGAACCTTCAGTACTTC.